This T cell receptor (beta chain) was captured in a study of beta chain features in type 1 diabetes. Study-wide results and limits: In comparison with healthy donors, patients had naive, central memory and Treg TCRB repertoires that appeared more similar. Patients with Type 1 diabetes showed moderately but significantly shorter TCRB CDR3s in all four CD4+ subsets.

The study reverse transcribed the entire isolated RNA, so it sequenced expressed TCRB transcripts. Sequencing was performed with immunoSEQ multiplex PCR; in TCRdb, only in-frame clones are kept and a portion is missing. The top ten hold about 0.6% of the sample, which has a few hundred thousand clones, around a tenth seen once. Points on this clone: Its target is not known.

CDR1 MNHNS and CDR2 SASEGT come from the germline V gene. This CDR3 is 15 amino acids long. V lost 1 base and J 3 bases, leaving 13 bases between the germline ends. Sequenced material: central memory CD4+ T cells from blood. The clonotype originates from a young man with type 1 diabetes. V usage is TRBV6-1 and J usage is TRBJ2-7; tentatively, D is TRBD2 (6 bases). The CDR3: CASSEVEGGRYEQYF. In DNA form, the CDR3 reads TGTGCCAGCAGTGAAGTTGAGGGAGGTCGCTACGAGCAGTACTTC.